Reported below is one T cell receptor (beta chain). The assay was immunoSEQ multiplex PCR, and TCRdb's table has in-frame clones only and misses some. The table has 120,000 or so clones, 90% to 97% seen once. The record originates from a study of cytomegalovirus exposure and HLA in healthy donors. V lost 4 bases to trimming and J lost 0 bases, with 6 bases between them. Germline CDR1 LNHDA, CDR2 SQIVND (reference sequence). The length of the CDR3 is 13 residues. J is TRBJ1-1 and V is TRBV19; D remains unclear. The clonotype comes from a man aged 18 to 30 in good health and CMV-seronegative. Sequenced material: PBMCs. In DNA form, the CDR3 reads TGTGCCAGTAGTACTACTGTGAACACTGAAGCTTTCTTT. Amino acid sequence: CASSTTVNTEAFF.